Listed here are 6 T cell receptor beta chains from one sample, sequenced in a study of blood T cell repertoires in COVID-19. Produced via immunoSEQ multiplex PCR; TCRdb's table is partial and in-frame only. Of some 250,000 clones in the sample, around nine tenths were seen once. What was sequenced was peripheral blood. The receptors derive from a middle-aged woman who had recovered from COVID-19.

This clone was seen just once. The V gene is TRBV6-5, the J gene TRBJ2-7, with TRBD2 matching over 11 bases. Germline V CDR1 and CDR2: MNHEY, SVGAGI. The CDR3 is made up of 11 amino acids. The V gene end was trimmed by 8 bases and the J gene end by 6 bases; junction bases not matched to a gene: 0. The CDR3, as DNA: TGTGCCAGCGGACTAGCGGGCGAGCAGTACTTC. The encoded protein is CASGLAGEQYF.

J is TRBJ1-1 and V is TRBV27, with D tentatively TRBD1 (6 bases). The V end lost 3 bases, the J end lost 2 bases, and 7 bases lay between the germline ends. The CDR3 totals 13 residues. Germline CDR1 reads MNHEY; CDR2 reads SMNVEV (reference sequence). The CDR3 region has the DNA TGTGCCAGCAGTTTGGGACATAACACTGAAGCTTTCTTT. Translated: CASSLGHNTEAFF.

V usage is TRBV19 and J usage is TRBJ2-5, with D possibly TRBD2 on 7 matching bases. This CDR3 comprises 16 residues. Germline CDR1 is LNHDA and CDR2 is SQIVND (reference sequence). V lost 3 bases, J lost 1 base, and 15 bases lay in between. CDR3 amino acids: CASSMWGGTRQETQYF. The CDR3 DNA is TGTGCCAGTAGTATGTGGGGGGGCACTCGCCAAGAGACCCAGTACTTC.

The rearrangement joins TRBV15 to TRBJ2-2, with D perhaps matching TRBD2 (7 bases). This CDR3 has 13 residues. CDR1 LNHNV and CDR2 YYDKDF come from the germline V gene (reference sequence). The V gene lost 4 bases and the J gene lost 13 bases, with 16 bases spanning the gap. The CDR3 DNA follows: TGTGCCACCAGCACGAGAGGGGGGGGTGGGCTGTTTTTT. Amino acids: CATSTRGGGGLFF. The complete variable domain, with remaining parts taken from reference TRBV15 and TRBJ2-2, reads DAMVIQNPRYQVTQFGKPVTLSCSQTLNHNVMYWYQQKSSQAPKLLFHYYDKDFNNEADTPDNFQSRRPNTSFCFLDIRSPGLGDTAMYLCATSTRGGGGLFFGEGSRLTVL.

The chain is built from TRBV19 and TRBJ1-2, with a possible D match to TRBD1 (6 bases). Trimming removed 3 bases at V and 5 bases at J, with 16 bases between. From germline, CDR1 is LNHDA and CDR2 SQIVND (reference sequence). The CDR3 extends over 15 amino acids. Here the CDR3 reads CASSIGGGPGYGYTF. CDR3 sequence (DNA): TGTGCCAGTAGTATTGGCGGGGGGCCGGGGTATGGCTACACCTTC.

The sample holds one count of this clone. The chain links TRBV6-2 or TRBV6-3 to TRBJ2-7, with TRBD2 matching over 14 bases. This CDR3 has 15 amino acids. CDR1 is MNHEY, CDR2 SVGEGT, per germline. The V and J ends lost 6 bases and 5 bases, in that order; junction bases with no gene match: 6. The CDR3 coding sequence is TGTGCCAGCAGCCCCGGGACTAGCGGGAGTAACGAGCAGTACGTC. It encodes CASSPGTSGSNEQYV.